This T cell receptor (beta chain) stems from a study of shared clonotypes between healthy human individuals. V lost 3 bases and J 0 bases, leaving 12 bases between the germline ends. Germline V lookup: CDR1 ENHRY, CDR2 SYGVKD. CDR3 size: 16 residues. The authors loaded around 220 ng DNA, 25,000 to 30,000 T cell genomes, into sorted-subset replicate PCRs. The data were produced by immunoSEQ multiplex PCR, yet TCRdb's version contains in-frame clones alone and is incomplete. The repertoire holds roughly 2,000,000 clones, with around 95% as singletons. The naive CD8 subset, CD45RO-negative cells positively selected for CCR7, excluded terminally differentiated effector memory CD45RA+ cells. In its sample, this clone was seen once. Its matching antigen is unknown. Broader study findings: When naive CD4 clonotypes were compared across several donors, around 5% were shared. At large depth, rarefaction still showed sorted-subset sequencing to be incomplete.

Sequenced sample: naive CD8+ T cells from PBMCs. This receptor was obtained from a man aged 18-30 years in good health. Some clones in this sample may be carry-over from other donors' samples. V gene TRBV10-3 combines with J gene TRBJ1-5; D may be TRBD1 (5 bases). The CDR3 region is CAISDWGGYSNQPQHF. The DNA for the CDR3 is TGTGCCATCAGTGATTGGGGCGGGTATAGCAATCAGCCCCAGCATTTT.